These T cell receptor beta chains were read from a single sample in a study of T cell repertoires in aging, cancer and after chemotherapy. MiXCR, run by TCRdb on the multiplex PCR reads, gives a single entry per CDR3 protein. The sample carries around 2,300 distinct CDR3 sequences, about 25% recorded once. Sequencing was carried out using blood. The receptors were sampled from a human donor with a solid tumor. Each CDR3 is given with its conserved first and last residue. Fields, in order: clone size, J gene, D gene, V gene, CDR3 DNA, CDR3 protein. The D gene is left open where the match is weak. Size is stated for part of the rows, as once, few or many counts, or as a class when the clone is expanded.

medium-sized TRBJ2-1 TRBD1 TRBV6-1 TGTGCCAGCAGTCGGCGGGACAGGGAGTCGTTCTTC CASSRRDRESFF
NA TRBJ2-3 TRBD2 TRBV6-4 TGTGCCAGCAGTGACTCGAGGGGGGCGGGAGGAGATACGCAGTATTTT CASSDSRGAGGDTQYF
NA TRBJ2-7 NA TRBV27 TGTGCCAGCAGTTCCTATTCGACCCTTTCCGGCGACGAGCAGTACTTC CASSSYSTLSGDEQYF
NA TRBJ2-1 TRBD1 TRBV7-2 TGTGCCAGCAGCTCCCCGGCGACAGGGACCCGAATGGTTCGGAATGAGCAGTTCTTC CASSSPATGTRMVRNEQFF
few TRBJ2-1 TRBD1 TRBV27 TGTGCCAGCAGTTTATTGGTGGGACAGGGGTCTAATGAGCAGTTCTTC CASSLLVGQGSNEQFF
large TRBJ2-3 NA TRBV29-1 TGCAGCGTGCTGGGGTTCTCGAGCACAGATACGCAGTATTTT CSVLGFSSTDTQYF
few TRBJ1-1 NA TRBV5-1 TGCGCCAGCAGCCCGTTACAGGGACGAGGAGCTGAAGCTTTCTTT CASSPLQGRGAEAFF
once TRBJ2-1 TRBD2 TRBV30 TGTGCCAGCAGCTTAGGGGAACTAGTGGGAGGGCGGCAGTTCTTC CASSLGELVGGRQFF
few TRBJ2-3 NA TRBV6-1 TGTGCCAGCAGGTCGGCAGTACTTGGCACAGATACGCAGTATTTT CASRSAVLGTDTQYF
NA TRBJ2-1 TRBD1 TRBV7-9 TGTGCCAGCAGCCTAACGAAGGGGGCTACCTACAATGAGCAGTTCTTC CASSLTKGATYNEQFF
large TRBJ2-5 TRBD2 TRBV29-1 TGCAGCTTCCGGGGGGGGCAAGAGACCCAGTACTTC CSFRGGQETQYF
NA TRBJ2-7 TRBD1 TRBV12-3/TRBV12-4 TGTGCCAGCAGTTTAGATAGCAGGGGGCTTGAGCAGTACTTC CASSLDSRGLEQYF
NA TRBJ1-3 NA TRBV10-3 TGTGCCAGCATATTTTCAGGTTCTGGAAACACCATATATTTT CASIFSGSGNTIYF
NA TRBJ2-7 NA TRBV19 TGTGCCAGTAGTCCGGGGCAGATAGAATCCTACGAGCAGTACTTC CASSPGQIESYEQYF
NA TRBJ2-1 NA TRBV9 TGTGCCAGCAGCGTAGCGGGTGGGACTGAGCAGTTCTTC CASSVAGGTEQFF
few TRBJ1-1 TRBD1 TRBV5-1 TGCGCCAGCAGTGGGGACAGCTACGTGAACACTGAAGCTTTCTTT CASSGDSYVNTEAFF
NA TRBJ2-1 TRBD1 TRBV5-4 TGCGCCAGCAGCATGGGGACAGGGGGCTTCCATGAGCAGTTCTTC CASSMGTGGFHEQFF
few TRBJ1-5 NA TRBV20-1 TGCAGTGCTAGGGACGGTAGGGGGGGCACTCAGCCCCAGCATTTT CSARDGRGGTQPQHF
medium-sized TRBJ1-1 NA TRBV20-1 TGCAGTGCCCCGGGACACCTGAACACTGAAGCTTTCTTT CSAPGHLNTEAFF
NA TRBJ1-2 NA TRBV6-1 TGTGCCAGCGGCCTCAGGGCCAACTATGGCTACACCTTC CASGLRANYGYTF
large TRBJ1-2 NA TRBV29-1 TGCAGCGTTCTAACGTCTGGGAACTATGGCTACACCTTC CSVLTSGNYGYTF
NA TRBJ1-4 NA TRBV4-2 TGCGCCAGCAGCCAAGAGGGGGTGCGAGCGGTACTGTTTTTT CASSQEGVRAVLFF
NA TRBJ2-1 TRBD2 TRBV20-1 TGCAGTGCTAGAAGGGGAACGGGAGGAAGGTACAATGAGCAGTTCTTC CSARRGTGGRYNEQFF
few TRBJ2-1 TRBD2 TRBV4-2 TGTGCCAGCAGCCAAAAACTAGCGGGAGGGGGGGATGAGCAGTTCTTC CASSQKLAGGGDEQFF
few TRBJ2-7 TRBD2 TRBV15 TGTGCCACCAGCACGGACGGGACTACTGTCGAGCAGTACTTC CATSTDGTTVEQYF
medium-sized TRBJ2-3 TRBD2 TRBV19 TGTGCCAGTAGTATGAGTAGCGGGACAGATACGCAGTATTTT CASSMSSGTDTQYF
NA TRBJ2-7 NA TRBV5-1 TGCGCCAGCAGCCCCACCGTGACCTCCTACGAGCAGTACTTC CASSPTVTSYEQYF
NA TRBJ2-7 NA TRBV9 TGTGCCAGCAGCGTTCAAGGGGGGTACGCCTACGAGCAGTACTTC CASSVQGGYAYEQYF
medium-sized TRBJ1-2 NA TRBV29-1 TGCAGCGTTGAAGAGGGGAACAACTATGGCTACACCTTC CSVEEGNNYGYTF
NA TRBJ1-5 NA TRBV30 TGTGCCTGGAGCGCGGGGGGGGCGGTCAATCAGCCCCAGCATTTT CAWSAGGAVNQPQHF
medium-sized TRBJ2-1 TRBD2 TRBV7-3 TGTGCCAGCAGCCCCCCGGGGGGGGAGCAGTTCTTC CASSPPGGEQFF
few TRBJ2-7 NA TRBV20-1 TGCAGTGCTAGAGTAGGGAATAGGGTCGAGCAGTACTTC CSARVGNRVEQYF
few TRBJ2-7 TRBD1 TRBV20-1 TGCAGTGCTAGAGACCCGGACAGGGTCTCCTACGAGCAGTACTTC CSARDPDRVSYEQYF